The 8 T cell receptor beta chains presented below share a single source sample, sequenced in a study of shared clonotypes between healthy human individuals. Here immunoSEQ multiplex PCR was the method, and the copy in TCRdb shows in-frame clones only, minus some. Of around 2.1 million clones listed, approximately 94% are singletons. The source material was naive CD4+ T cells sorted from blood. Subset here: CD45RA+ positively selected. These receptors were collected from a man between 18 and 29 years old in good health.

This chain links TRBV4-2 with TRBJ1-3; unclear D gene. Looked up from germline, CDR1 is LGHNA and CDR2 is YNFKEQ. Trimming removed 0 bases at V and 0 bases at J, with 9 bases between. The CDR3 spans 16 residues. The CDR3 bases are TGTGCCAGCAGCCAAGATTGGCAGCTCTCTGGAAACACCATATATTTT. Amino acids: CASSQDWQLSGNTIYF.

This clone was detected a few times. V usage is TRBV2 and J usage is TRBJ1-1; D is perhaps TRBD1 (5 bases). The V gene's germline CDR1 is SNHLY and CDR2 FYNNEI. CDR3 length equals 12 residues. V was clipped by 7 bases and J by 2 bases, with 8 bases between them. The CDR3 region is CASNGGNTEAFF. CDR3 nucleotides: TGTGCCAGCAACGGGGGAAACACTGAAGCTTTCTTT.

The chain couples TRBV28 to TRBJ1-6; 12 positions agree with TRBD1. The ends lost 7 bases at V and 8 bases at J; junction bases unmatched: 6. The germline V gene has CDR1 MDHEN and CDR2 SYDVKM. CDR3 length: 15 amino acids. CDR3 bases: TGTGCCAGCATCAAGGGACAGGGGGCGGATTCACCCCTCCACTTT. This sequence encodes CASIKGQGADSPLHF.

The chain combines TRBV30 with TRBJ1-2; D possibly corresponds to TRBD1 (5 bases). CDR3 length: 16 residues. Trimming shortened V by 1 base and J by 4 bases, and 19 bases separated the two germline ends. Germline values: CDR1 GTSNPN, CDR2 SVGIG (reference sequence). The CDR3 is CAWSDRAYRKPYGYTF. The CDR3 DNA follows: TGTGCCTGGAGTGATCGGGCGTACAGGAAACCCTATGGCTACACCTTC.

The genes are TRBV6-5 and TRBJ1-5, with D unclear. The CDR3 has 14 residues. Deletions cut 5 bases from V and 7 bases from J, with 15 bases between. CDR1 and CDR2 from the germline V gene are MNHEY and SVGAGI. The CDR3 region has the DNA TGTGCCAGCAGTGCTTCAGGAGCAAAACAGCCCCAGCATTTT. This codes for CASSASGAKQPQHF.

V usage is TRBV5-1 and J usage is TRBJ2-2, with 7 bases lining up with TRBD1. The CDR3 is 14 amino acids. In germline, CDR1 is SGHRS, CDR2 YFSETQ. The V gene end was trimmed by 2 bases and the J gene end by 4 bases; junction bases not matched to a gene: 2. CDR3 coding DNA: TGCGCCAGCAGCTTTACAGGGGCCACCGGGGAGCTGTTTTTT. Translated, it gives CASSFTGATGELFF.

The table lists this clone with a count of one. The same CDR3 arises from other DNA sequences in this sample as well. The chain combines TRBV7-9 with TRBJ2-3, with D hard to call. There are 15 residues in the CDR3. Germline V gene sequence: CDR1 SEHNR, CDR2 FQNEAQ (reference sequence). V gave up 0 bases and J gave up 0 bases, with 7 bases separating them. CDR3 loop: CASSLAGLSTDTQYF. The CDR3 nucleotides read TGTGCCAGCAGCTTAGCGGGATTGAGCACAGATACGCAGTATTTT. Full variable domain (outside the CDR3, taken from reference TRBV7-9 and TRBJ2-3): DTGVSQNPRHKITKRGQNVTFRCDPISEHNRLYWYRQTLGQGPEFLTYFQNEAQLEKSRLLSDRFSAERPKGSFSTLEIQRTEQGDSAMYLCASSLAGLSTDTQYFGPGTRLTVL.

V gene TRBV6-1 combines with J gene TRBJ2-5; a possible D gene is TRBD2 (6 bases). The germline V and J ends were trimmed by 2 bases and 2 bases, with 15 bases remaining between them. Germline loops: CDR1 MNHNS, CDR2 SASEGT. There are 16 residues in the CDR3. The CDR3 loop reads CASSERSSGLQETQYF. DNA of the CDR3: TGTGCCAGCAGTGAAAGGAGTAGCGGCTTACAAGAGACCCAGTACTTC.